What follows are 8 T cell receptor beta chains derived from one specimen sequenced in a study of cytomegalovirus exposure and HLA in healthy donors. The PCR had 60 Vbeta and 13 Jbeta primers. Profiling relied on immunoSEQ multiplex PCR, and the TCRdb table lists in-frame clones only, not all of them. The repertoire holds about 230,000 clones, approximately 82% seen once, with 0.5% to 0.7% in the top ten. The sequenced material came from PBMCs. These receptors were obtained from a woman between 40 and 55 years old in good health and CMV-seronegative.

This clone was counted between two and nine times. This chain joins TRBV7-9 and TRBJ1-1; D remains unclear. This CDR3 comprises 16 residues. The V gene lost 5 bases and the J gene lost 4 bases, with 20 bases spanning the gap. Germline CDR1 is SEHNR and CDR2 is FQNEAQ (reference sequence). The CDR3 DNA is TGTGCCAGCAGCCCCTATGAATTCCGGGTCGGCACTGAAGCTTTCTTT. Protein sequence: CASSPYEFRVGTEAFF. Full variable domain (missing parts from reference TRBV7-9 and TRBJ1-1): DTGVSQNPRHKITKRGQNVTFRCDPISEHNRLYWYRQTLGQGPEFLTYFQNEAQLEKSRLLSDRFSAERPKGSFSTLEIQRTEQGDSAMYLCASSPYEFRVGTEAFFGQGTRLTVV.

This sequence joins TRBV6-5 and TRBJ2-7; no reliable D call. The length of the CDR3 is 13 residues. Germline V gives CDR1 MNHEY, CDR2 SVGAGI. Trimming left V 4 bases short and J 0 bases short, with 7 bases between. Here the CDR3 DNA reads TGTGCCAGCAGTTCGAGGAACTCCTACGAGCAGTACTTC. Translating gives CASSSRNSYEQYF.

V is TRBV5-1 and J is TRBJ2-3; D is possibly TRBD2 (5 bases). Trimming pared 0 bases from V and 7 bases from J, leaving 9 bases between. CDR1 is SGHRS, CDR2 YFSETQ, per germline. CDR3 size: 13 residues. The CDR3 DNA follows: TGCGCCAGCAGCTTGGACAGCGGATATACGCAGTATTTT. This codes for CASSLDSGYTQYF.

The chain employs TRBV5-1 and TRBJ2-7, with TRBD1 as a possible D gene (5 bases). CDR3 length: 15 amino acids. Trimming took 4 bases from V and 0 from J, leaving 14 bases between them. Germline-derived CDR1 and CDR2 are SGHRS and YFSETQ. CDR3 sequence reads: CASSLDSPSSYEQYF. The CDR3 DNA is TGCGCCAGCAGCCTCGACAGTCCTAGCTCCTACGAGCAGTACTTC.

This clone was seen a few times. CDR3 residues: CASSTTAREVHGYTF. CDR3 DNA: TGTGCCAGTAGCACCACCGCCCGGGAGGTACATGGCTACACCTTC. This chain joins TRBV19 and TRBJ1-2; D is unclear. The ends were cut back, 6 bases at V and 6 bases at J, with 20 bases in the middle. This CDR3 comprises 15 residues. CDR1 and CDR2 (germline): LNHDA, SQIVND (reference sequence).

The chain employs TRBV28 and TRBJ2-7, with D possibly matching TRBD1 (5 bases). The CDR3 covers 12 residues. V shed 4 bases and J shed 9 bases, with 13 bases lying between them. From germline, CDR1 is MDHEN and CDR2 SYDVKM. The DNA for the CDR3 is TGTGCCAGCAGTTCTAACAGGTTAGCGCAGTACTTC. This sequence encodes CASSSNRLAQYF.

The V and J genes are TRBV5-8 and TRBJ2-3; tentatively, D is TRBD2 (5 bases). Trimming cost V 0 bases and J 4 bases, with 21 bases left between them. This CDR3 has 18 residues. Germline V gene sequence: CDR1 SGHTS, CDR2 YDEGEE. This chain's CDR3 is CASSLVGGFGSASDTQYF. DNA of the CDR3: TGTGCCAGCAGCTTGGTGGGCGGATTTGGTAGCGCATCAGATACGCAGTATTTT.

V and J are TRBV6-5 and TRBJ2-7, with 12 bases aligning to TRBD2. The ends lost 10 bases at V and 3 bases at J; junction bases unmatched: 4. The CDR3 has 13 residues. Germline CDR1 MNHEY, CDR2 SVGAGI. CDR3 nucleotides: TGTGCCACCCGACTAGCGGGGGTCTACGAGCAGTACTTC. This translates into CATRLAGVYEQYF.